The rows below give T cell receptor beta chains drawn from one sample of a study of immune evolution from preneoplasia to lung adenocarcinoma. The protocol was immunoSEQ multiplex PCR, while the TCRdb copy is restricted to in-frame clones and leaves out a portion. The sample gives around 6,100 clones, more than 65% of which show up once; about 5.9% is in the top ten. The sequencing input was FFPE lung adenocarcinoma in situ tissue. The receptor source for this set is a person between 55 and 80 years old with lung adenocarcinoma. Each CDR3 is given with its conserved first and last residue. The order of the fields is clone size, D gene, J gene, V gene, CDR3 protein, CDR3 DNA. A D gene is named only where the DNA matches it firmly. Only some rows state a clone size, as once, few, many or a class for expanded clones.

clone_size: NA
d_call: NA
j_call: TRBJ2-2
v_call: TRBV6-4
cdr3_aa: CASSDGPGSTGELFF
cdr3_nt: TGTGCCAGCAGTGACGGGCCGGGGAGCACCGGGGAGCTGTTTTTT

clone_size: few
d_call: TRBD1
j_call: TRBJ1-4
v_call: TRBV5-1
cdr3_aa: CASSLAGGYEKLFF
cdr3_nt: TGCGCCAGCAGCTTGGCAGGGGGCTACGAAAAACTGTTTTTT

clone_size: NA
d_call: NA
j_call: TRBJ1-4
v_call: TRBV14
cdr3_aa: CASSQVAGIALANEKLFF
cdr3_nt: TGTGCCAGCAGCCAAGTGGCAGGGATTGCCCTGGCTAATGAAAAACTGTTTTTT

clone_size: NA
d_call: NA
j_call: TRBJ1-1
v_call: TRBV4-3
cdr3_aa: CASSQGPGATEAFF
cdr3_nt: TGCGCCAGCAGCCAAGGGCCGGGGGCGACTGAAGCTTTCTTT

clone_size: few
d_call: NA
j_call: TRBJ1-5
v_call: TRBV15
cdr3_aa: CATSHEGGNQPQHF
cdr3_nt: TGTGCCACCAGTCACGAGGGGGGTAATCAGCCCCAGCATTTT

clone_size: once
d_call: NA
j_call: TRBJ2-1
v_call: TRBV6-5
cdr3_aa: CASSFDNEQFF
cdr3_nt: TGTGCCAGCAGCTTCGACAATGAGCAGTTCTTC

clone_size: once
d_call: TRBD2
j_call: TRBJ2-1
v_call: TRBV5-1
cdr3_aa: CASSPGRGVDEQFF
cdr3_nt: TGCGCCAGCAGCCCGGGCCGGGGGGTGGATGAGCAGTTCTTC

clone_size: NA
d_call: NA
j_call: TRBJ2-2
v_call: TRBV11-3
cdr3_aa: CASSTQETGELFF
cdr3_nt: TGTGCCAGCAGCACCCAGGAGACCGGGGAGCTGTTTTTT

clone_size: few
d_call: NA
j_call: TRBJ2-2
v_call: TRBV5-6
cdr3_aa: CASSFRHAGGELFF
cdr3_nt: TGTGCCAGCAGCTTTCGACACGCTGGGGGGGAGCTGTTTTTT

clone_size: NA
d_call: TRBD1
j_call: TRBJ2-3
v_call: TRBV27
cdr3_aa: CASSFHGQGASTDTQYF
cdr3_nt: TGTGCCAGCAGTTTCCACGGACAGGGGGCCTCCACAGATACGCAGTATTTT

clone_size: NA
d_call: TRBD1
j_call: TRBJ2-3
v_call: TRBV5-5
cdr3_aa: CASSLSLGQGASDTQYF
cdr3_nt: TGTGCCAGCAGCTTGTCGTTAGGCCAGGGGGCATCAGATACGCAGTATTTT

clone_size: NA
d_call: NA
j_call: TRBJ2-3
v_call: TRBV10-1
cdr3_aa: CASGRTVGDTQYF
cdr3_nt: TGCGCCAGCGGACGGACAGTTGGCGATACGCAGTATTTT

clone_size: NA
d_call: NA
j_call: TRBJ2-3
v_call: TRBV11-2
cdr3_aa: CASSLGQDSSDTQYF
cdr3_nt: TGTGCCAGCAGCTTAGGGCAGGACAGCTCAGATACGCAGTATTTT

clone_size: NA
d_call: NA
j_call: TRBJ1-2
v_call: TRBV5-1
cdr3_aa: CASSLESGDYGYTF
cdr3_nt: TGCGCCAGCAGCTTGGAATCAGGGGACTATGGCTACACCTTC

clone_size: few
d_call: NA
j_call: TRBJ2-2
v_call: TRBV6-5
cdr3_aa: CASSYSWDSGVGELFF
cdr3_nt: TGTGCCAGCAGTTACTCTTGGGACTCGGGCGTCGGGGAGCTGTTTTTT

clone_size: NA
d_call: NA
j_call: TRBJ2-2
v_call: TRBV11-3
cdr3_aa: CASSPRVGGTGELFF
cdr3_nt: TGTGCCAGCAGCCCTCGAGTTGGGGGAACCGGGGAGCTGTTTTTT

clone_size: NA
d_call: NA
j_call: TRBJ2-5
v_call: TRBV6-6
cdr3_aa: CASRGGPLTQYF
cdr3_nt: TGTGCCAGCAGGGGAGGACCGTTGACCCAGTACTTC

clone_size: NA
d_call: TRBD1
j_call: TRBJ1-4
v_call: TRBV2
cdr3_aa: CASRKTTQGAREKLFF
cdr3_nt: TGTGCCAGCAGGAAAACGACACAGGGGGCTCGTGAAAAACTGTTTTTT

clone_size: NA
d_call: NA
j_call: TRBJ2-1
v_call: TRBV19
cdr3_aa: CASTPPGNNEQFF
cdr3_nt: TGTGCCAGTACCCCACCAGGAAACAATGAGCAGTTCTTC

clone_size: few
d_call: NA
j_call: TRBJ1-1
v_call: TRBV10-2
cdr3_aa: CASSELTLQGNTEAFF
cdr3_nt: TGCGCCAGCAGTGAGTTAACTCTACAAGGGAACACTGAAGCTTTCTTT

clone_size: NA
d_call: NA
j_call: TRBJ1-2
v_call: TRBV7-9
cdr3_aa: CASSLLGQGVVGYTF
cdr3_nt: TGTGCCAGCAGCTTATTAGGGCAGGGTGTCGTTGGCTACACCTTC

clone_size: NA
d_call: TRBD1
j_call: TRBJ2-7
v_call: TRBV6-5
cdr3_aa: CASSRPGQPYEQYF
cdr3_nt: TGTGCCAGCAGTCGTCCGGGACAGCCCTACGAGCAGTACTTC

clone_size: NA
d_call: NA
j_call: TRBJ1-6
v_call: TRBV19
cdr3_aa: CASSIVRENSPLHF
cdr3_nt: TGTGCCAGTAGTATAGTCCGGGAAAATTCACCCCTCCACTTT

clone_size: once
d_call: NA
j_call: TRBJ1-3
v_call: TRBV6-5
cdr3_aa: CASSYPTPSGNTIYF
cdr3_nt: TGTGCCAGCAGTTACCCCACCCCCTCTGGAAACACCATATATTTT

clone_size: NA
d_call: NA
j_call: TRBJ1-2
v_call: TRBV19
cdr3_aa: CASSIPPRRGNYGYTF
cdr3_nt: TGTGCCAGTAGTATTCCCCCGCGCAGGGGCAACTATGGCTACACCTTC

clone_size: NA
d_call: NA
j_call: TRBJ2-5
v_call: TRBV7-9
cdr3_aa: CASSPWGHVETQYF
cdr3_nt: TGTGCCAGCAGCCCATGGGGGCATGTGGAGACCCAGTACTTC

clone_size: NA
d_call: TRBD1
j_call: TRBJ1-5
v_call: TRBV6-5
cdr3_aa: CASSAGTGNQPQHF
cdr3_nt: TGTGCCAGCAGTGCCGGGACAGGGAATCAGCCCCAGCATTTT

clone_size: NA
d_call: NA
j_call: TRBJ2-6
v_call: TRBV7-9
cdr3_aa: CASSFVEGSFSGANVLTF
cdr3_nt: TGTGCCAGCAGCTTTGTAGAGGGGAGCTTCTCTGGGGCCAACGTCCTGACTTTC

clone_size: NA
d_call: NA
j_call: TRBJ2-7
v_call: TRBV7-9
cdr3_aa: CASSSSRTATYEQYF
cdr3_nt: TGTGCCAGCAGCTCAAGCCGGACAGCGACCTACGAGCAGTACTTC

clone_size: few
d_call: TRBD1
j_call: TRBJ1-1
v_call: TRBV2
cdr3_aa: CASSEVSTGGGTEAFF
cdr3_nt: TGTGCCAGCAGTGAAGTTTCGACAGGGGGTGGGACTGAAGCTTTCTTT

clone_size: NA
d_call: TRBD1
j_call: TRBJ1-1
v_call: TRBV2
cdr3_aa: CASSLFPGQGEAFF
cdr3_nt: TGTGCCAGCAGTCTCTTTCCGGGACAGGGTGAAGCTTTCTTT

clone_size: NA
d_call: NA
j_call: TRBJ2-3
v_call: TRBV4-1
cdr3_aa: CASSQVPARDTQYF
cdr3_nt: TGCGCCAGCAGCCAAGTTCCCGCGAGAGATACGCAGTATTTT

clone_size: NA
d_call: NA
j_call: TRBJ1-6
v_call: TRBV11-2
cdr3_aa: CASSLGTAGYSPLHF
cdr3_nt: TGTGCCAGCAGCTTGGGGACGGCGGGTTATTCACCCCTCCACTTT

clone_size: NA
d_call: NA
j_call: TRBJ2-7
v_call: TRBV27
cdr3_aa: CASSLDYRRYEQYF
cdr3_nt: TGTGCCAGCAGTTTAGACTATCGGCGGTACGAGCAGTACTTC

clone_size: few
d_call: TRBD1
j_call: TRBJ1-5
v_call: TRBV10-3
cdr3_aa: CAIKATGDNQPQHF
cdr3_nt: TGTGCCATCAAGGCGACAGGGGACAATCAGCCCCAGCATTTT

clone_size: NA
d_call: TRBD2
j_call: TRBJ2-1
v_call: TRBV30
cdr3_aa: CASTAGVYNEQFF
cdr3_nt: TGTGCCTCAACAGCGGGGGTATACAATGAGCAGTTCTTC

clone_size: once
d_call: NA
j_call: TRBJ2-7
v_call: TRBV2
cdr3_aa: CASERTIYEQYF
cdr3_nt: TGTGCCAGCGAAAGGACCATCTACGAGCAGTACTTC

clone_size: NA
d_call: NA
j_call: TRBJ2-2
v_call: TRBV30
cdr3_aa: CACRGFYTGELFF
cdr3_nt: TGTGCCTGTAGAGGGTTTTACACCGGGGAGCTGTTTTTT

clone_size: NA
d_call: NA
j_call: TRBJ2-2
v_call: TRBV7-2
cdr3_aa: CASSRTVTNTGELFF
cdr3_nt: TGTGCCAGCAGCAGGACTGTCACTAACACCGGGGAGCTGTTTTTT

clone_size: few
d_call: NA
j_call: TRBJ1-5
v_call: TRBV6-5
cdr3_aa: CASSFRPGYSNQPQHF
cdr3_nt: TGTGCCAGCAGTTTTCGGCCGGGATATAGCAATCAGCCCCAGCATTTT

clone_size: NA
d_call: NA
j_call: TRBJ1-2
v_call: TRBV13
cdr3_aa: CASSFREYGYTF
cdr3_nt: TGTGCCAGCAGCTTCCGGGAATATGGCTACACCTTC

clone_size: once
d_call: NA
j_call: TRBJ2-7
v_call: TRBV5-1
cdr3_aa: CASSLKSRGPSSYEQYF
cdr3_nt: TGCGCCAGCAGCTTGAAGTCAAGGGGACCGAGCTCCTACGAGCAGTACTTC

clone_size: NA
d_call: NA
j_call: TRBJ2-4
v_call: TRBV10-2
cdr3_aa: CASSELGNIQYF
cdr3_nt: TGCGCCAGCAGTGAGCTAGGAAACATTCAGTACTTC